The 20 T cell receptor beta chains given below trace back to one sample, sequenced in a study of vaccination and CD4 T cells after COVID-19 (dated by TCRdb to between 2021 and 2024). The label giving this sample's treatment or condition can be read as: roughly nine-day PBMC culture with coronavirus spike peptide pools or control peptides (ViraFEST assay). CD4+ T cells from unexposed donors were collected before the COVID-19 pandemic (2011-2018). The library relied on PCR. This sample was sequenced with an Illumina iSeq 100. DNA from cultured CD4+ T cells was subjected to TCR sequencing with the Oncomine TCR Beta short-read assay at the Johns Hopkins FTIC core. TCRdb redid the processing of the public reads, applying fastp at Q25 and MiXCR, and retained in-frame beta chains. All rows with the same CDR3 protein become a single entry with the most common DNA and genes. The sample yields approximately 6,500 distinct CDR3 sequences; about 50% were counted once. The top ten clones comprise about 60% of the sample.

These receptors have no known antigen. The sample was CD4+ T cells from blood, cultured in vitro. The source is a human donor in good health.

This chain links TRBV7-6 with TRBJ2-7; D is ambiguous. Germline-derived CDR1 and CDR2 are SGHVS and FNYEAQ. The length of the CDR3 is 14 residues. Trimming removed 1 base from V and 5 bases from J, with 12 bases in between. The CDR3 coding sequence is TGTGCCAGCAGCTTAGGTATGGTTGCAAACGAGCAGTACTTC. It is translated as CASSLGMVANEQYF.

In its sample, this clonotype was seen a few times. The J gene is TRBJ2-7, the V gene TRBV7-2; D possibly corresponds to TRBD2 (5 bases). In germline, CDR1 is SGHTA, CDR2 FQGNSA. The CDR3 covers 14 residues. The ends were cut back, 4 bases at V and 5 bases at J, with 15 bases in the middle. In DNA, the CDR3 is TGTGCCAGCAGCTCCCTCGGCGGGCGCAACGAGCAGTACTTC. The encoded protein is CASSSLGGRNEQYF.

This clonotype was observed a few times. V is TRBV20-1 and J is TRBJ2-3; D may be TRBD2 (5 bases). Germline V gene lookup returns CDR1 DFQATT and CDR2 SNEGSKA (reference sequence). V lost 8 bases and J 2 bases, leaving 11 bases between the germline ends. This CDR3 has 12 residues. The CDR3 is CSTSGNTDTQYF. As DNA, the CDR3 is TGCAGTACAAGCGGCAACACAGATACGCAGTATTTT.

The chain has TRBV20-1 and TRBJ1-2; 9 positions match TRBD1. The CDR3 totals 13 residues. Germline CDR1 is DFQATT and CDR2 is SNEGSKA (reference sequence). V dropped 3 bases and J dropped 5; count of bases not matched to a gene: 4. The CDR3 here is CSASGTGQYGYTF. The CDR3 nucleotides read TGCAGTGCTAGCGGGACAGGGCAATATGGCTACACCTTC.

The rearrangement joins TRBV28 to TRBJ1-2, with 7 nucleotides matching TRBD1. Per germline, CDR1 MDHEN and CDR2 SYDVKM. Unmatched junction bases numbered 4, after V lost 3 bases and J lost 6 bases. The CDR3 length is 13 residues. The CDR3 here is CASSFRGRHGYTF. The CDR3 DNA sequence: TGTGCCAGCAGTTTTAGGGGGCGCCATGGCTACACCTTC.

This chain links TRBV6-2 or TRBV6-3 with TRBJ2-7, with D possibly matching TRBD2 (6 bases). Trimming took off 5 bases at V and 4 bases at J, with 15 bases between the two ends. Germline values: CDR1 MNHEY, CDR2 SVGEGT. This CDR3 has 14 residues. The CDR3 spells CASSRRLEGYEQYF. In DNA, the CDR3 is TGTGCCAGCAGTCGACGACTAGAGGGGTACGAGCAGTACTTC.

The CDR3 loop reads CASSPGVSTGLFPFF. The CDR3 nucleotides read TGTGCCAGCTCACCAGGGGTCTCGACAGGACTTTTCCCGTTTTTT. The gene calls are TRBV18 and TRBJ2-2, with a tentative D call TRBD1 (6 bases). Germline lookup yields CDR1 KGHSH and CDR2 LQKENI. The CDR3 length is 15 residues. Trimming removed 2 bases from V and 16 bases from J, with 23 bases in between.

This clonotype was observed a handful of times. The chain links TRBV28 to TRBJ2-7; no reliable D call. V lost 2 bases, J lost 4 bases, and 15 bases lay in between. Germline V gene lookup returns CDR1 MDHEN and CDR2 SYDVKM. This CDR3 comprises 15 residues. The CDR3 region is CASSLSPTKRYEQYF. CDR3 DNA sequence: TGTGCCAGCAGTTTAAGTCCCACAAAAAGATACGAGCAGTACTTC.

The chain recombines TRBV25-1 with TRBJ2-2; tentative D call: TRBD1 (6 bases). CDR1 is MGHDK, CDR2 SYGVNS, per germline. The V end was cut by 7 bases, the J end by 6 bases, with 6 bases between. The CDR3 has 11 amino acids. For the CDR3, the DNA is TGTGCCAGCAACAGGGCCGGGGAGCTGTTTTTT. Its translation: CASNRAGELFF.

The V and J genes are TRBV19 and TRBJ2-6; the D is unclear. The germline CDR1 and CDR2 sequences are LNHDA and SQIVND (reference sequence). The V end was cut by 6 bases, the J end by 0 bases, with 12 bases between. The CDR3 runs 16 residues. For the CDR3, the DNA is TGTGCCAGTAGCCACCCGAACCTCTCTGGGGCCAACGTCCTGACTTTC. Amino acid sequence: CASSHPNLSGANVLTF.

This clonotype was seen a handful of times. Written as DNA, the CDR3 is TGCAGTGCTACACATAGCAATCAGCCCCAGCATTTT. The encoded protein is CSATHSNQPQHF. The chain recombines TRBV20-1 with TRBJ1-5; D remains unclear. Looked up from germline, CDR1 is DFQATT and CDR2 is SNEGSKA (reference sequence). The CDR3 extends over 12 amino acids. The ends were cut back, 4 bases at V and 0 bases at J, with 4 bases in the middle.

Only a few counts were recorded for this clonotype. V gene TRBV19 combines with J gene TRBJ1-1; D may be TRBD1 (5 bases). The CDR3 extends over 17 amino acids. Germline-derived CDR1 and CDR2 are LNHDA and SQIVND (reference sequence). V was pared by 5 bases and J by 0 bases, with 19 bases between. The CDR3 DNA is TGTGCCAGTAGTGGCTCCCGACAGAGCAGGGTGAACACTGAAGCTTTCTTT. Protein sequence: CASSGSRQSRVNTEAFF. The full variable domain, rest sourced from reference TRBV19 and TRBJ1-1, is DGGITQSPKYLFRKEGQNVTLSCEQNLNHDAMYWYRQDPGQGLRLIYYSQIVNDFQKGDIAEGYSVSREKKESFPLTVTSAQKNPTAFYLCASSGSRQSRVNTEAFFGQGTRLTVV.

V gene TRBV4-1 combines with J gene TRBJ2-3; 12 positions agree with TRBD2. The ends lost 1 base at V and 3 bases at J; junction bases unmatched: 5. Per germline, CDR1 MGHRA and CDR2 YSYEKL. The CDR3 runs to 17 residues. The chain's CDR3 is CASSQAPTSGGTDTQYF. CDR3 DNA sequence: TGCGCCAGCAGCCAAGCCCCGACTAGCGGGGGAACAGATACGCAGTATTTT.

CDR3 nucleotide sequence: TGCGCCAGCAGCTTGTCGGGGGGGATGACCTATGGCTACACCTTC. This sequence encodes CASSLSGGMTYGYTF. The chain uses TRBV5-1 and TRBJ1-2, with a weak D call TRBD1 (5 bases). This CDR3 has 15 residues. Germline CDR1 and CDR2: SGHRS and YFSETQ. V was trimmed by 1 base and J by 4 bases, leaving 14 bases between them.

This chain links TRBV7-2 with TRBJ2-5, with D possibly matching TRBD1 (6 bases). The CDR3 is made up of 13 amino acids. The germline V and J ends were trimmed by 6 bases and 4 bases, with 12 bases remaining between them. Germline values: CDR1 SGHTA, CDR2 FQGNSA. CDR3 amino acids: CASSRGFGETQYF. Written as DNA, the CDR3 is TGTGCCAGCAGTAGGGGGTTTGGAGAGACCCAGTACTTC.

This chain connects TRBV19 to TRBJ2-1; D may be TRBD2 (5 bases). V dropped 5 bases and J dropped 10 bases, with 15 bases sitting between them. The germline V gene has CDR1 LNHDA and CDR2 SQIVND (reference sequence). This CDR3 spans 13 amino acids. CDR3 residues: CASSPQIGGEQFF. For the CDR3, the DNA is TGTGCCAGTAGTCCCCAAATCGGCGGGGAGCAGTTCTTC.

The chain couples TRBV6-2 or TRBV6-3 to TRBJ2-7; 13 nucleotides agree with TRBD2. There are 15 residues in the CDR3. With 7 bases clipped from V and 2 bases from J, the junction kept 5 bases outside the gene matches. The V gene's germline CDR1 is MNHEY and CDR2 SVGEGT. The CDR3 region is CASNPLAGGTYEQYF. CDR3 nucleotides: TGTGCCAGCAACCCACTAGCGGGAGGGACCTACGAGCAGTACTTC.

V gene TRBV6-1 combines with J gene TRBJ2-7, with 13 bases lining up with TRBD2. Germline V CDR1 and CDR2: MNHNS, SASEGT. This CDR3 is 17 amino acids long. Losses at the gene ends were 4 bases for V and 1 base for J; bases not matched to a gene: 7. DNA for the CDR3: TGTGCCAGCAGTGGAACTAGCGGGGGGGCTTTTTCCTACGAGCAGTACTTC. Its translation: CASSGTSGGAFSYEQYF.

As for this clonotype: At one end the junction does not follow the germline gene, possibly because of a read error. The V gene is TRBV6-1, the J gene TRBJ2-7; D possibly corresponds to TRBD1 (6 bases). The CDR3 is 10 residues long. Germline CDR1 and CDR2: MNHNS and SASEGT. CDR3 residues: CASSDRDMNF. The CDR3 coding sequence is TGTGCCAGCAGTGACCGGGACATGAACTTC.

A single count supports this clonotype. The chain uses TRBV20-1 and TRBJ1-1; D unresolved. The V gene's germline CDR1 is DFQATT and CDR2 SNEGSKA (reference sequence). This CDR3 has 15 residues. The V gene lost 5 bases and the J gene lost 1 base, with 17 bases spanning the gap. For the CDR3, the DNA is TGCAGTGCTGGCGGCGTTTACCCGGAGAACACTGAAGCTTTCTTT. Protein product: CSAGGVYPENTEAFF.